This record looks at one TCR beta chain sequence and its context. This clonotype was seen repeatedly, ten times or more. No cognate antigen has been identified for it. No qualities accompany the bases; no much larger clone lies one base away. Genomic DNA served as template for TCR beta VDJ combination and CDR3 sequence profiling. An Illumina HiSeq 2000 was used for TCR repertoire sequencing. As for how the authors treated the data: TRBV/TRBJ rearrangement plots, CDR3 size and DJ length profiles, and Simpson's diversity index were used to evaluate the repertoires. Whichever DNA sequence was most abundant in the deep sequencing data was defined as the immunodominant clone. CDR3 amino acid sequences were screened for sharing across subjects and compared with published repertoires and the VDJdb database. TCRdb reanalyzed the raw reads on its own, using fastp at Q25 for trimming and MiXCR for clone calling, and kept in-frame beta chains. One record per CDR3 amino acid sequence lists the most common genes and DNA. In this record, the V and J calls reflect TCRdb's handling and not the investigators' own analysis. This sample holds about 98,000 distinct CDR3 sequences; 55% to 70% were observed only once. Of the sample, about 62% is held by the ten largest clones.

Expansion of CD8+CD57+ cells had been shown by flow cytometry in the patients chosen for sequencing. Every patient had severe acquired aplastic anemia, diagnosed using the International Study of Aplastic Anemia and Agranulocytosis and Camitta criteria. No therapy had been received by the patients at the time of blood sampling. In the study, sorted CD4+ and CD8+ blood T cells from patients with severe aplastic anemia and from healthy subjects underwent deep sequencing of TCR repertoires. Patients were enrolled under clinicaltrials.gov protocols 00001620, 01623167, 00001397, 00071045, 00081523 and 00961064 in the USA. Ficoll-Paque density gradient centrifugation was used to isolate peripheral blood mononuclear cells. CD4+ and CD8+ T cells were sorted by FACS or magnetic beads before DNA extraction. CDR1 SGHVS and CDR2 FNYEAQ are derived from the germline V gene. V is reduced by 5 bases and J by 3 bases, leaving a spacing of 11 bases between them. There are 13 amino acids in the CDR3, from cysteine to phenylalanine inclusive. Kept here is only the CDR3 DNA, which spans 39 bases and is read in frame from base 1.

This entry is derived from a study of CD8+CD57+ T cells in acquired aplastic anemia (dated by TCRdb to 2017 to 2018). Study-wide context: Extracted DNA from sorted CD4+ and CD8+ cells averaged about 3.4 ug, ranging from roughly 0.19 to 27.4 ug. CD8+CD57+ expansion was defined as frequency above the mean frequency observed in healthy subjects.

Overall results and qualifications from the work: Some 27 CD8+ CDR3 sequences were found in both patients and controls but appeared to be highly expressed in patients and within the immunodominant clones of the patients. No significant difference in CD8+ Simpson's diversity was found between patients and healthy controls (P=0.060).

The specimen sequenced was sorted CD4+, CD8+, or CD8+CD57+ T cells (not recorded which) from PBMCs. The sequence came from a human donor with aplastic anemia. The sequence is built from TRBV7-6 and TRBJ2-7, with the D gene too uncertain to name. The CDR3 loop reads CASSPGPNYEQYF. The DNA is TGTGCCAGCAGCCCCGGGCCCAACTACGAGCAGTACTTC.